The 29 T cell receptor beta chains below all came from one sample that was sequenced in a study of regulatory T cells in long-lasting Graves disease. TCR beta libraries were built with iRepertoire HTBI primers and Arm-PCR of CDR3 regions. TCRdb re-called the multiplex PCR reads with MiXCR, one entry per CDR3 protein. The data contain 560,000 or so distinct CDR3 sequences, 15% to 20% of them singletons. Time point indicated: newly diagnosed GD, antithyroid drugs for less than 3 months. There was RNA extracted from PBMCs, and the TCR library was made from it. These data also featured in a second study, about T cells in Graves' hyperthyroidism and ophthalmopathy.

This specimen consisted of peripheral blood mononuclear cells (PBMCs), obtained at new diagnosis, from a patient treated with antithyroid drugs. These receptors came from a man younger than 30 with Graves disease.

This clonotype showed up just a few times. This chain joins TRBV2 and TRBJ1-1, with D perhaps matching TRBD1 (6 bases). The V and J ends lost 6 bases and 1 base respectively, with 24 bases between them. This CDR3 comprises 18 residues. Germline V gives CDR1 SNHLY, CDR2 FYNNEI. CDR3 nucleotides: TGTGCCAGCAGCCTCGATATCACAGGGCGCCAGGCGAACACTGAAGCTTTCTTT. Translated, it gives CASSLDITGRQANTEAFF.

This clonotype was seen repeatedly, ten times or more. The chain carries TRBV12-3 or TRBV12-4 and TRBJ2-1, with 8 positions matching TRBD2. With V trimmed by 5 bases and J by 13 bases, 19 bases remained unmatched. The CDR3 contains 16 residues. CDR3: CASSPTSGGIRAEQFF. CDR3 bases: TGTGCCAGCAGTCCAACTAGCGGAGGGATCCGAGCGGAACAGTTCTTC.

This clonotype appeared many times. The chain's CDR3 is CACGEVSYEQYF. The CDR3 DNA reads as TGTGCCTGCGGGGAGGTCTCCTACGAGCAGTACTTC. The chain uses TRBV6-1 and TRBJ2-7; perhaps TRBD2 as D (6 bases). Trimming stripped 11 bases from V and 0 bases from J, with 11 bases between. The CDR3 has 12 amino acids. Germline CDR1 is MNHNS and CDR2 is SASEGT.

Many counts were recorded for this clonotype. The chain recombines TRBV7-3 with TRBJ2-7; 7 bases agree with TRBD2. The length of the CDR3 is 14 residues. V was pared by 5 bases and J by 7 bases, with 11 bases of the junction left unmatched. The V gene's germline CDR1 is SGHTA and CDR2 FQGTGA. The CDR3 region is CASSPRGGGGEQYF. DNA of the CDR3: TGTGCCAGCAGCCCCCGCGGGGGAGGTGGGGAGCAGTACTTC. Full variable domain (rest looked up from reference TRBV7-3 and TRBJ2-7): GAGVSQTPSNKVTEKGKYVELRCDPISGHTALYWYRQSLGQGPEFLIYFQGTGAADDSGLPNDRFFAVRPEGSVSTLKIQRTERGDSAVYLCASSPRGGGGEQYFGPGTRLTVT.

The table lists this clonotype with a few counts. V and J are TRBV6-2 or TRBV6-3 and TRBJ1-4, with 10 bases matching TRBD1. Trimming took 6 bases from V and 10 from J; bases not matched to a gene: 8. The CDR3 length is 14 residues. From germline, CDR1 is MNHEY and CDR2 SVGEGT. CDR3 bases: TGTGCCAGCAGACCGGACAGGGGGACAGGAAAACTGTTTTTT. Translating gives CASRPDRGTGKLFF.

V gene TRBV5-1 combines with J gene TRBJ1-1; possibly TRBD1 for D (5 bases). The germline V gene encodes CDR1 SGHRS and CDR2 YFSETQ. This CDR3 is built from 16 residues. Trimming left V 0 bases short and J 1 base short, with 13 bases between. CDR3 nucleotide sequence: TGCGCCAGCAGCTTGGACGGGGCTTTTTCGAACACTGAAGCTTTCTTT. Encoded protein: CASSLDGAFSNTEAFF.

The CDR3 bases are TGTGCCAGCAGCGTATTGAGACAGGGGAGCAATCAGCCCCAGCATTTT. Its translation: CASSVLRQGSNQPQHF. The chain combines TRBV9 with TRBJ1-5; 8 positions match TRBD1. The germline CDR1 and CDR2 sequences are SGDLS and YYNGEE. The CDR3 loop spans 16 amino acids. Trimming took 1 base from V and 1 from J; bases not matched to a gene: 4.

This clonotype was observed a few times. This CDR3 is CASGPLGTLEAFF. CDR3 coding DNA: TGTGCCAGCGGGCCCCTGGGGACGCTCGAAGCTTTCTTT. This sequence joins TRBV27 and TRBJ1-1, with D tentatively TRBD1 (5 bases). The CDR3 is 13 residues long. V shed 8 bases and J shed 8 bases, with 18 bases lying between them. Germline lookup yields CDR1 MNHEY and CDR2 SMNVEV (reference sequence).

The V gene is TRBV6-1, the J gene TRBJ2-6; D remains unclear. This CDR3 is built from 16 residues. CDR1 MNHNS and CDR2 SASEGT come from the germline V gene. V lost 6 bases, J lost 2 bases, and 14 bases lay in between. CDR3 protein: CASSPFWVAGANVLTF. DNA of the CDR3: TGTGCCAGCAGCCCCTTTTGGGTAGCTGGGGCCAACGTCCTGACTTTC.

The chain has TRBV12-3 or TRBV12-4 and TRBJ1-2; perhaps TRBD1 as D (5 bases). CDR3 size: 16 residues. V was clipped by 1 base and J by 0 bases, with 12 bases between them. In nucleotides, the CDR3 is TGTGCCAGCAGTTTAGGACCCGGGACCACTAACTATGGCTACACCTTC. Amino acids: CASSLGPGTTNYGYTF.

The table lists this clonotype with a few counts. This rearrangement joins TRBV19 to TRBJ2-3; D is possibly TRBD1 (7 bases). V lost 8 bases to trimming and J lost 1 base, with 16 bases between them. Per germline, CDR1 LNHDA and CDR2 SQIVND (reference sequence). The CDR3 is 15 residues long. In DNA, the CDR3 is TGTGCCAGTCATATGTCCAGGGGGGGCACAGATACGCAGTATTTT. Its protein product is CASHMSRGGTDTQYF.

The table lists this clonotype with many counts. This rearrangement joins TRBV7-8 to TRBJ2-3; the D gene could be TRBD1 or TRBD2 (6 bases each). V gave up 1 base and J gave up 2 bases, with 10 bases separating them. From germline, CDR1 is SGHVS and CDR2 FQNEAQ. This CDR3 spans 15 amino acids. The CDR3 DNA follows: TGTGCCAGCAGCTTAGGGGGGGCACACACAGATACGCAGTATTTT. Its protein product is CASSLGGAHTDTQYF.

This clonotype was seen ten or more times. The chain couples TRBV6-2 or TRBV6-3 to TRBJ1-2; weak D call: TRBD1 (5 bases). Looked up from germline, CDR1 is MNHEY and CDR2 is SVGEGT. V was pared by 2 bases and J by 4 bases, with 14 bases between. This CDR3 is 15 amino acids long. The CDR3 is CASSYRGQRGYGYTF. CDR3 coding DNA: TGTGCCAGCAGTTACAGAGGACAACGGGGCTATGGCTACACCTTC.

This clonotype was picked up many times. The chain has TRBV2 and TRBJ2-7, with TRBD1 matching over 10 bases. The germline V gene has CDR1 SNHLY and CDR2 FYNNEI. V gave up 9 bases and J gave up 0 bases; unmatched junction bases: 5. This CDR3 has 14 residues. The CDR3 reads CASLRDRGSYEQYF. The CDR3 bases are TGTGCCAGTTTGCGGGACAGGGGCTCCTACGAGCAGTACTTC.

Worth noting for this clonotype: A clone one base away is much larger, so this may be a read error. This chain uses TRBV28 with TRBJ2-1; unclear D gene. Looked up from germline, CDR1 is MDHEN and CDR2 is SYDVKM. The CDR3 length is 12 residues. DNA of the CDR3: TGTGCCAGCACCGCGAGCTACAATGAGCAGTCCTTC. It encodes CASTASYNEQSF.

This clonotype was observed at least ten times. The V and J genes are TRBV29-1 and TRBJ1-1, with D unclear. The CDR3 contains 14 residues. The germline V gene has CDR1 SQVTM and CDR2 ANQGSEA. V shed 6 bases and J shed 1 base, with 15 bases lying between them. The CDR3 loop reads CSVADIVANTEAFF. CDR3 DNA sequence: TGCAGCGTCGCCGACATAGTTGCGAACACTGAAGCTTTCTTT.

The table lists this clonotype with a few counts. J is TRBJ1-5 and V is TRBV5-1; tentative D call: TRBD1 (5 bases). The CDR3 has 13 residues. The V gene lost 4 bases and the J gene lost 7 bases, with 12 bases spanning the gap. Per the germline V gene, CDR1 is SGHRS and CDR2 is YFSETQ. CDR3 bases: TGCGCCAGCAGCATGGGGCTGGAACAGCCCCAGCATTTT. The encoded protein is CASSMGLEQPQHF.

This clonotype was recorded at least ten times. This chain joins TRBV12-3 or TRBV12-4 and TRBJ2-2; 10 nucleotides match TRBD2. This CDR3 has 15 residues. The trim removed 5 bases at V and 3 bases at J, leaving 3 bases unmatched. The DNA for the CDR3 is TGTGCCAGCAGTCCTGGGACTAGCGACACCGGGGAGCTGTTTTTT. Amino acids: CASSPGTSDTGELFF.

In this sample, this clonotype turned up many times. The chain uses TRBV7-8 and TRBJ2-3, with 9 bases matching TRBD2. Germline assignment: CDR1 SGHVS and CDR2 FQNEAQ. The V and J ends lost 2 bases and 5 bases, in that order; junction bases with no gene match: 11. The CDR3 runs to 17 residues. The CDR3 nucleotides read TGTGCCAGCAGCTTAACACTAGCGGGTGTATTGGGAGATACGCAGTATTTT. Amino acids: CASSLTLAGVLGDTQYF.

This clonotype turned up a few times. V is TRBV20-1 and J is TRBJ1-6; D is undetermined. The CDR3 totals 13 residues. The V end lost 3 bases, the J end lost 9 bases, and 12 bases lay between the germline ends. CDR1 DFQATT and CDR2 SNEGSKA come from the germline V gene (reference sequence). The CDR3 region is CSASRAKGSPLHF. For the CDR3, the DNA is TGCAGTGCTAGCCGGGCCAAGGGTTCACCCCTCCACTTT.

This rearrangement joins TRBV7-9 to TRBJ1-2; D is uncertain. Germline-derived CDR1 and CDR2 are SEHNR and FQNEAQ (reference sequence). Deletions cut 4 bases from V and 6 bases from J, with 15 bases between. The CDR3 consists of 14 residues. DNA of the CDR3: TGTGCCAGCAGCTATTCCGGGAAGATGGATGGCTACACCTTC. It is translated as CASSYSGKMDGYTF.

With respect to this clonotype: A junction boundary mismatches the germline segment, possibly from a read error. The chain is built from TRBV19 and TRBJ2-7; 8 bases align to TRBD2. Germline CDR1 and CDR2: LNHDA and SQIVND (reference sequence). This CDR3 region has 13 residues. In DNA, the CDR3 is TGTGCCAGTAGTACCAACGGGAGGGTCCAAAAAAACTTC. It yields the protein CASSTNGRVQKNF. Together with reference TRBV19 and TRBJ2-7, the CDR3 gives the full variable domain: DGGITQSPKYLFRKEGQNVTLSCEQNLNHDAMYWYRQDPGQGLRLIYYSQIVNDFQKGDIAEGYSVSREKKESFPLTVTSAQKNPTAFYLCASSTNGRVQKNFGPGTRLTVT.

The gene calls are TRBV14 and TRBJ2-7; TRBD2 might be the D (6 bases). V lost 1 base, J lost 2 bases, and 12 bases lay in between. Germline V gene data show CDR1 as SGHDN and CDR2 as FVKESK. The CDR3 runs to 15 residues. The CDR3 loop is CASSQGGLLTYEQYF. The CDR3 DNA reads TGTGCCAGCAGCCAAGGGGGACTGCTGACCTACGAGCAGTACTTC. Full variable domain (missing parts from reference TRBV14 and TRBJ2-7): EAGVTQFPSHSVIEKGQTVTLRCDPISGHDNLYWYRRVMGKEIKFLLHFVKESKQDESGMPNNRFLAERTGGTYSTLKVQPAELEDSGVYFCASSQGGLLTYEQYFGPGTRLTVT.

The J gene is TRBJ1-1, the V gene TRBV20-1; no reliable D call. V gave up 1 base and J gave up 3 bases, with 9 bases separating them. The CDR3 contains 13 residues. Germline V lookup: CDR1 DFQATT, CDR2 SNEGSKA (reference sequence). The CDR3 is CSARADRDTEAFF. CDR3 sequence (DNA): TGCAGTGCTAGAGCCGATCGGGACACTGAAGCTTTCTTT.

Ten or more counts support this clonotype. The rearrangement joins TRBV7-9 to TRBJ2-1; 8 positions match TRBD2. The CDR3 contains 22 residues. CDR1 and CDR2 from the germline V gene are SEHNR and FQNEAQ (reference sequence). V lost 1 base, J lost 5 bases, and 25 bases stayed unmatched. CDR3 in DNA: TGTGCCAGCAGCTTAGTGTCTCGCATTAGCGGGATATCACGTAGGGAACACAATGAGCAGTTCTTC. Its translation: CASSLVSRISGISRREHNEQFF.

The CDR3 is CAWSVPMTGVREQYF. The CDR3 DNA reads TGTGCCTGGAGTGTACCAATGACAGGGGTCCGCGAGCAGTACTTC. The gene calls are TRBV30 and TRBJ2-7; 8 bases are shared with TRBD1. The CDR3 extends over 15 amino acids. Germline V CDR1 and CDR2: GTSNPN, SVGIG (reference sequence). Trimming removed 0 bases from V and 6 bases from J; junction bases left unmatched: 10.

This clonotype was counted many times. The J gene is TRBJ2-7, the V gene TRBV7-6; 9 bases fit TRBD2. V was pared by 2 bases and J by 4 bases, with 6 bases of the junction left unmatched. This CDR3 spans 15 amino acids. CDR1 SGHVS and CDR2 FNYEAQ come from the germline V gene. Here the CDR3 DNA reads TGTGCCAGCAGCTTATATCCTAGCGGGATGTACGAGCAGTACTTC. Translated: CASSLYPSGMYEQYF.

This clonotype has at least ten counts. The chain couples TRBV27 to TRBJ1-5, with D possibly matching TRBD1 (5 bases). Trimming shortened V by 2 bases and J by 4 bases, and 9 bases separated the two germline ends. Germline V gives CDR1 MNHEY, CDR2 SMNVEV (reference sequence). The CDR3 spans 14 residues. This chain's CDR3 is CASSLMGVNQPQHF. CDR3 coding DNA: TGTGCCAGCAGTTTAATGGGGGTGAATCAGCCCCAGCATTTT.

This clonotype occurred many times. This chain joins TRBV3-1 and TRBJ2-7, with 12 bases matching TRBD2. Germline trimming cut 2 bases from V and 5 bases from J; bases unmatched to any gene: 10. Germline assignment: CDR1 LGHDT and CDR2 YNNKEL (reference sequence). The CDR3 loop spans 17 amino acids. The CDR3 is CASSQTSGRPSPHEQYF. CDR3 sequence (DNA): TGTGCCAGCAGCCAAACTAGCGGGAGGCCCTCTCCCCACGAGCAGTACTTC.